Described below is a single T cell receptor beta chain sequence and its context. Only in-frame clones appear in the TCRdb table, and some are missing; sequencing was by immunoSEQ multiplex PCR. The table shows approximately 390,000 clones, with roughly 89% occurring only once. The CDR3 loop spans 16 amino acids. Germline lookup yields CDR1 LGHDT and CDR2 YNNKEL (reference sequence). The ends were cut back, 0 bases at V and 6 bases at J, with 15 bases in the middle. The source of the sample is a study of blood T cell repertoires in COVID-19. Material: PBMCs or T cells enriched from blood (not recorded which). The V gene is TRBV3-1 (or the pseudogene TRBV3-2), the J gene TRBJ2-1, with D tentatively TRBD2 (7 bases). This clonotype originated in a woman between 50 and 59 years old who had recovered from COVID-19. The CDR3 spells CASSQEGAGAGNEQFF. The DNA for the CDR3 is TGTGCCAGCAGCCAAGAGGGCGCGGGGGCTGGCAATGAGCAGTTCTTC.